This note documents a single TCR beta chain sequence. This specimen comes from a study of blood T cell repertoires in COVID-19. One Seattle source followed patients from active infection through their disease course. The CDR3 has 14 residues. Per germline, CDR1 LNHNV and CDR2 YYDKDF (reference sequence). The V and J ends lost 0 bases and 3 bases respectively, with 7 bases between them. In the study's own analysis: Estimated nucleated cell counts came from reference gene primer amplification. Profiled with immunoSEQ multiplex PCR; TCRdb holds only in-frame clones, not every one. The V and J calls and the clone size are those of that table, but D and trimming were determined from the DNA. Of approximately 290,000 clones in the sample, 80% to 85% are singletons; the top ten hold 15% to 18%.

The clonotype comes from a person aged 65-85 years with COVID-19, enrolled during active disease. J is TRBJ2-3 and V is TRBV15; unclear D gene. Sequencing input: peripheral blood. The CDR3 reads CATSRDPGTDTQYF. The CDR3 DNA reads TGTGCCACCAGCAGAGATCCGGGTACAGATACGCAGTATTTT.